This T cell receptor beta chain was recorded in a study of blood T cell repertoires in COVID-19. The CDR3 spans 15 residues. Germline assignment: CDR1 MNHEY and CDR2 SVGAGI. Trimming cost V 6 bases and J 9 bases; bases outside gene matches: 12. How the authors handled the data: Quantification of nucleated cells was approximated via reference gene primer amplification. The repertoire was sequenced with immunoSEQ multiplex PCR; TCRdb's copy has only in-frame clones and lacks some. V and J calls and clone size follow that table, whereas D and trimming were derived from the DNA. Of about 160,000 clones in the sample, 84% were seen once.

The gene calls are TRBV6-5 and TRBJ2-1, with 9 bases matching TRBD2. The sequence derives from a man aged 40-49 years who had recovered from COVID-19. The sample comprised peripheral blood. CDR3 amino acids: CASSTGAGGRSEQFF. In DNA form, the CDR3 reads TGTGCCAGCAGCACCGGGGCGGGGGGGCGTAGTGAGCAGTTCTTC.